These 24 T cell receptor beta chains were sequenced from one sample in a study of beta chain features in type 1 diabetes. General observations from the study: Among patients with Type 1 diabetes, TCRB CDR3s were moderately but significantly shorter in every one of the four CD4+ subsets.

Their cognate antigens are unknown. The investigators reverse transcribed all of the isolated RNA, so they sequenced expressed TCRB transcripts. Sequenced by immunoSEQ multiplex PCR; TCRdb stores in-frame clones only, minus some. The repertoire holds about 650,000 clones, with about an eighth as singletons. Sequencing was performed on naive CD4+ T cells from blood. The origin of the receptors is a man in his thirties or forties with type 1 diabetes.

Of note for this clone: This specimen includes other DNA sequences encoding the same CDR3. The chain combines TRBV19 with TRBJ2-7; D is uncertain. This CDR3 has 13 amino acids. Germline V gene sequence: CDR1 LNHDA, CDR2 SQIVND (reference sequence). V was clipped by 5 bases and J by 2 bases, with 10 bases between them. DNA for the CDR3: TGTGCCAGTAGTCTCGACCGAGCCTACGAGCAGTACTTC. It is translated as CASSLDRAYEQYF.

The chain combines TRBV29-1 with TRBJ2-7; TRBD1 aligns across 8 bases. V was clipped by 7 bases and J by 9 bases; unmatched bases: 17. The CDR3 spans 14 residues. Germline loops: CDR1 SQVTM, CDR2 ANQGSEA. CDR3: CSATREIGQGRQYF. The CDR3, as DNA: TGCAGCGCCACCAGAGAGATCGGACAGGGCCGGCAGTACTTC.

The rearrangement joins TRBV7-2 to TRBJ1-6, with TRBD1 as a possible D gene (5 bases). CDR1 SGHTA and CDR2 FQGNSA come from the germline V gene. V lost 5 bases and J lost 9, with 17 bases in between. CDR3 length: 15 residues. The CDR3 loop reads CASSPRTGTLSPLHF. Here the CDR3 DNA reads TGTGCCAGCAGCCCAAGAACCGGGACCCTTTCACCCCTCCACTTT.

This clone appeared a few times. CDR3 sequence reads: CASSLVGGSGHEQYF. The CDR3 region has the DNA TGCGCCAGCAGCTTGGTAGGCGGAAGCGGCCACGAGCAGTACTTC. The J gene is TRBJ2-7, the V gene TRBV5-1, with TRBD2 as a possible D gene (5 bases). The CDR3 length is 15 residues. Germline lookup yields CDR1 SGHRS and CDR2 YFSETQ. V dropped 0 bases and J dropped 5 bases, with 15 bases sitting between them.

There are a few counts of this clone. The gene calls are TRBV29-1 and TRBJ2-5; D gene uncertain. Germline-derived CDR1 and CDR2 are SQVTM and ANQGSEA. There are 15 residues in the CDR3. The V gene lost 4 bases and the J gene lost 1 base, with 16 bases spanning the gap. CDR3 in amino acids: CSVGSMRQSQETQYF. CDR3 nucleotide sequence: TGCAGCGTTGGCTCTATGCGCCAGAGCCAAGAGACCCAGTACTTC.

The CDR3 DNA reads as TGTGCCAGCAGCGTAGTCCAGCGGGGGGGACCCAATGAGCAGTTCTTC. Residues: CASSVVQRGGPNEQFF. The chain employs TRBV9 and TRBJ2-1, with 10 bases aligning to TRBD2. V was clipped by 0 bases and J by 6 bases; unmatched bases: 6. The germline gives CDR1 SGDLS, CDR2 YYNGEE. The CDR3 is made up of 16 amino acids.

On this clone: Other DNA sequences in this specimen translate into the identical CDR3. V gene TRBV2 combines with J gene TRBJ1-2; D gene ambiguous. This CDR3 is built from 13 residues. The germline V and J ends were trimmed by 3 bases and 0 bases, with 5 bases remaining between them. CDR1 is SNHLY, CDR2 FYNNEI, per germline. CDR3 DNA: TGTGCCAGCAGTGACAGTACTAACTATGGCTACACCTTC. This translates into CASSDSTNYGYTF. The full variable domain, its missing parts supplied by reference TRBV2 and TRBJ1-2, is EPEVTQTPSHQVTQMGQEVILRCVPISNHLYFYWYRQILGQKVEFLVSFYNNEISEKSEIFDDQFSVERPDGSNFTLKIRSTKLEDSAMYFCASSDSTNYGYTFGSGTRLTVV.

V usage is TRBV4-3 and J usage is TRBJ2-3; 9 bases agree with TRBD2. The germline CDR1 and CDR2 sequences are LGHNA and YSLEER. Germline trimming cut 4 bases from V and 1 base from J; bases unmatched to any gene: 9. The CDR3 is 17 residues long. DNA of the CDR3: TGCGCCAGCAGCCGCCTCCGGCGGGGGGGCGGCACAGATACGCAGTATTTT. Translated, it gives CASSRLRRGGGTDTQYF.

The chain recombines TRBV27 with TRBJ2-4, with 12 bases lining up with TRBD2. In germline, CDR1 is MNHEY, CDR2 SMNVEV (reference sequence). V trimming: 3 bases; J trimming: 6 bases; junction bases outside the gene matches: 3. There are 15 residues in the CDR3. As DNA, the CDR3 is TGTGCCAGCAGTTTTACGACTAGCGGGGGAAACATTCAGTACTTC. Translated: CASSFTTSGGNIQYF.

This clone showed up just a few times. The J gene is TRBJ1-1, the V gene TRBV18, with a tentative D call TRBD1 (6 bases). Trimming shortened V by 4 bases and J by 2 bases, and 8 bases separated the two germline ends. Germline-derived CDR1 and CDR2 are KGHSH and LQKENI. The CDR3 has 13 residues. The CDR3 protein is CASSQGTNTEAFF. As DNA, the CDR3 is TGTGCCAGCTCACAGGGGACAAACACTGAAGCTTTCTTT.

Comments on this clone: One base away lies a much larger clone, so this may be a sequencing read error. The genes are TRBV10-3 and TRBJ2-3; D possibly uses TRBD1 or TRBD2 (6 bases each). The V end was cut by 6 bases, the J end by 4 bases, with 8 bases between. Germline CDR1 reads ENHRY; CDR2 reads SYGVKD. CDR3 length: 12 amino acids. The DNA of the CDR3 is TGTGCCATCAGGGAGGGGGCAGATACGCAGTATTTT. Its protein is CAIREGADTQYF.

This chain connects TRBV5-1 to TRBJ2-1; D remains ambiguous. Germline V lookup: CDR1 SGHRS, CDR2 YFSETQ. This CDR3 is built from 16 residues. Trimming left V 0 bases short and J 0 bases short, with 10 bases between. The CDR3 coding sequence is TGCGCCAGCAGCTTGGCCGACCGAAGCTCCTACAATGAGCAGTTCTTC. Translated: CASSLADRSSYNEQFF. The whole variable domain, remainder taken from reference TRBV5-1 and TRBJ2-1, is KAGVTQTPRYLIKTRGQQVTLSCSPISGHRSVSWYQQTPGQGLQFLFEYFSETQRNKGNFPGRFSGRQFSNSRSEMNVSTLELGDSALYLCASSLADRSSYNEQFFGPGTRLTVL.

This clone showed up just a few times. The CDR3 is CSVEWQGSGNTIYF. Written as DNA, the CDR3 is TGCAGCGTTGAATGGCAGGGGAGCGGAAACACCATATATTTT. The chain combines TRBV29-1 with TRBJ1-3, with D possibly TRBD1 on 6 matching bases. The germline V gene has CDR1 SQVTM and CDR2 ANQGSEA. CDR3 length: 14 amino acids. Trimming pared 2 bases from V and 4 bases from J, leaving 12 bases between.

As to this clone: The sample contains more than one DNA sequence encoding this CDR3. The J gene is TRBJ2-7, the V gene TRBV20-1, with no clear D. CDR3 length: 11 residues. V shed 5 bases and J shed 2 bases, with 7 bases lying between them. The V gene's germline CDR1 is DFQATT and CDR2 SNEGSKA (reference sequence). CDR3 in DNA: TGCAGTGCTTTTAGGGCCTACGAGCAGTACTTC. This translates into CSAFRAYEQYF.

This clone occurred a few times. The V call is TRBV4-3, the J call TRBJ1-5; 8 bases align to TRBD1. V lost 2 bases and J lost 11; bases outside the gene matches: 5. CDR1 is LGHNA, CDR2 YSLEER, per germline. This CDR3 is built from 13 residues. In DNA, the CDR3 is TGCGCCAGCAGCCAAAACAGGGGGGAGGCCCAGCATTTT. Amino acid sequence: CASSQNRGEAQHF.

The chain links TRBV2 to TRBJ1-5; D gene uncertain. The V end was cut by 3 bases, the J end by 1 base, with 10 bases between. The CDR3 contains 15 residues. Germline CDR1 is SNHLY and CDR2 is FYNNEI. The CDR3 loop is CASSEGLISNQPQHF. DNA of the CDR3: TGTGCCAGCAGTGAGGGCCTTATAAGCAATCAGCCCCAGCATTTT.

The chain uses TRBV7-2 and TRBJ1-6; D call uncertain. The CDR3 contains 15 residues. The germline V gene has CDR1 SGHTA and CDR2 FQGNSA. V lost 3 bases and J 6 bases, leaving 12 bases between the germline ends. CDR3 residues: CASSLGLIFNSPLHF. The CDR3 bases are TGTGCCAGCAGCTTGGGTCTAATCTTTAATTCACCCCTCCACTTT.

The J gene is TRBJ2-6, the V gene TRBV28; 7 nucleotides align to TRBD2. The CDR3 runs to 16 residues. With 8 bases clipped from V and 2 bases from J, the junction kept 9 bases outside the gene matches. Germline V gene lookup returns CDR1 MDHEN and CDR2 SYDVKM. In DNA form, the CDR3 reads TGTGCCAGCGGAACGGCGGGGGAAACTGGGGCCAACGTCCTGACTTTC. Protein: CASGTAGETGANVLTF.

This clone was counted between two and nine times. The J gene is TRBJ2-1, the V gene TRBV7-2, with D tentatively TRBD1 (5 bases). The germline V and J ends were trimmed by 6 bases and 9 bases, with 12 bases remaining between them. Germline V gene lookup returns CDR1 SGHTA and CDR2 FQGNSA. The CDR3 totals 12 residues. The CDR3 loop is CASSSGKGEQFF. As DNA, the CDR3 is TGTGCCAGCAGTTCAGGGAAAGGTGAGCAGTTCTTC.

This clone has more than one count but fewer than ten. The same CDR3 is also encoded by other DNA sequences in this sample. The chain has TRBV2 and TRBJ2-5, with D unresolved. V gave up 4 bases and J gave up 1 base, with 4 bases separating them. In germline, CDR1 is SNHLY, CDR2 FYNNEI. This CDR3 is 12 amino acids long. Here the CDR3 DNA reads TGTGCCAGCAGTGCCTCCCAAGAGACCCAGTACTTC. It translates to CASSASQETQYF. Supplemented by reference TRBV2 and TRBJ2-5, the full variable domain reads EPEVTQTPSHQVTQMGQEVILRCVPISNHLYFYWYRQILGQKVEFLVSFYNNEISEKSEIFDDQFSVERPDGSNFTLKIRSTKLEDSAMYFCASSASQETQYFGPGTRLLVL.

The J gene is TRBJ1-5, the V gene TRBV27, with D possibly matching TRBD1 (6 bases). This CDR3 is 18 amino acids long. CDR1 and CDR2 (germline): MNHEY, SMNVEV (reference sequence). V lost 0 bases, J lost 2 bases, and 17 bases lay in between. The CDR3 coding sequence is TGTGCCAGCAGTTTATCGGCCAGCGGGGGCAGGGGCAATCAGCCCCAGCATTTT. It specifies CASSLSASGGRGNQPQHF.

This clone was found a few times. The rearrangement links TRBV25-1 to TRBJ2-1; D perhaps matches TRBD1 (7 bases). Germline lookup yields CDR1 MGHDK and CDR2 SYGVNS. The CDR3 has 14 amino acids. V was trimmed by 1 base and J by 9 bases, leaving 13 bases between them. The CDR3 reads CASSEFRQGGEQFF. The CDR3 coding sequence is TGTGCCAGCAGTGAATTCCGGCAGGGGGGTGAGCAGTTCTTC. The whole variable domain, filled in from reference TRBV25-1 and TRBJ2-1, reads EADIYQTPRYLVIGTGKKITLECSQTMGHDKMYWYQQDPGMELHLIHYSYGVNSTEKGDLSSESTVSRIRTEHFPLTLESARPSHTSQYLCASSEFRQGGEQFFGPGTRLTVL.

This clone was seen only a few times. CDR3 residues: CASSVEVGDRGGEQYF. For the CDR3, the DNA is TGTGCCAGCAGCGTAGAAGTGGGCGACAGGGGTGGGGAGCAGTACTTC. The chain recombines TRBV9 with TRBJ2-7; 8 bases line up with TRBD1. Trimming took 0 bases from V and 7 from J; bases not matched to a gene: 12. CDR3 length: 16 residues. Looked up from germline, CDR1 is SGDLS and CDR2 is YYNGEE.

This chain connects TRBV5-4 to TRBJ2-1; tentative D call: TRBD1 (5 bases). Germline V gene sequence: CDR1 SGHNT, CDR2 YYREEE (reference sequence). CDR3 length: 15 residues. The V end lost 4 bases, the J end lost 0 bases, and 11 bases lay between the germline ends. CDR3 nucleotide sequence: TGTGCCAGCAGCCCACAGGCGAGCTCCTACAATGAGCAGTTCTTC. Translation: CASSPQASSYNEQFF.